The 5 T cell receptor beta chains below come from one sample, sequenced in a study of monozygotic twins with inflammatory bowel disease. Reanalyzing the 5' RACE reads, TCRdb keeps one entry per CDR3 protein, without DNA. The table for this sample gives some 440,000 distinct CDR3 sequences. The sequenced sample consisted of blood. The receptors stem from a human donor with ulcerative colitis or Crohn's disease, or a healthy co-twin of an affected twin (not recorded which).

The gene calls are TRBV5-1 and TRBJ1-3; checking the TCRdb D call of TRBD1 is not possible without DNA. Germline values: CDR1 SGHRS, CDR2 YFSETQ. The CDR3 covers 16 residues. The CDR3 region is CASSLSPSLSGNTIYF. Full variable domain (outside the CDR3, taken from reference TRBV5-1 and TRBJ1-3): KAGVTQTPRYLIKTRGQQVTLSCSPISGHRSVSWYQQTPGQGLQFLFEYFSETQRNKGNFPGRFSGRQFSNSRSEMNVSTLELGDSALYLCASSLSPSLSGNTIYFGEGSWLTVV.

This rearrangement joins TRBV5-1 to TRBJ2-1; TCRdb's D call of TRBD2 is untestable without DNA. The germline V gene encodes CDR1 SGHRS and CDR2 YFSETQ. The CDR3 covers 17 residues. The CDR3 spells CASSLGLAGPSYNEQFF.

The rearrangement uses TRBV5-1 and TRBJ2-6; TCRdb's D gene call, TRBD1, goes unchecked for lack of DNA. The CDR3 consists of 16 residues. Germline loops: CDR1 SGHRS, CDR2 YFSETQ. The CDR3 loop reads CASSFWGQSGANVLTF.

J is TRBJ2-3 and V is TRBV7-2; TCRdb picks TRBD2, but there is no DNA to check that call. The length of the CDR3 is 15 residues. The germline V gene has CDR1 SGHTA and CDR2 FQGNSA. The CDR3 reads CASSLMGGRADTQYF. The complete variable domain, with remaining parts taken from reference TRBV7-2 and TRBJ2-3, reads GAGVSQSPSNKVTEKGKDVELRCDPISGHTALYWYRQSLGQGLEFLIYFQGNSAPDKSGLPSDRFSAERTGGSVSTLTIQRTQQEDSAVYLCASSLMGGRADTQYFGPGTRLTVL.

The chain uses TRBV15 and TRBJ1-3. CDR3 length: 12 residues. From germline, CDR1 is LNHNV and CDR2 YYDKDF (reference sequence). CDR3 residues: CATSTPKNTIYF.